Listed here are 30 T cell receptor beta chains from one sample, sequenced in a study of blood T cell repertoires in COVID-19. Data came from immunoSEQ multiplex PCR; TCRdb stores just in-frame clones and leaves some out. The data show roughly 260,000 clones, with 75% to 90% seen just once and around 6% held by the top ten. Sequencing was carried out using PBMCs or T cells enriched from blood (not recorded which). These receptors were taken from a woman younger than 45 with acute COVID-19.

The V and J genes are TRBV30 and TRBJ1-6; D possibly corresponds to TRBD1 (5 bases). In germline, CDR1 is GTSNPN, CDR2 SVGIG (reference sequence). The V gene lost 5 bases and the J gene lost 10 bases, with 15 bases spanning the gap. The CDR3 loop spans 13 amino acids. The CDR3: CAWGSGTRSPLHF. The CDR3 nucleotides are TGTGCCTGGGGGTCCGGGACTAGGTCACCCCTCCACTTT.

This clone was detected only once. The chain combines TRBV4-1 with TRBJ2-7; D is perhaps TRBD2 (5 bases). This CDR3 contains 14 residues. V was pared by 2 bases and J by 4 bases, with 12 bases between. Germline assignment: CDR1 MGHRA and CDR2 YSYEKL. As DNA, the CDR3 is TGCGCCAGCAGCCAAACTAGTTCCGGGTACGAGCAGTACTTC. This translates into CASSQTSSGYEQYF.

The chain's CDR3 is CASTRTGGGVNTGELFF. DNA for the CDR3: TGTGCCAGCACGAGGACAGGCGGGGGGGTTAACACCGGGGAGCTGTTTTTT. The rearrangement links TRBV2 to TRBJ2-2; 9 nucleotides align to TRBD2. This CDR3 has 17 residues. Per germline, CDR1 SNHLY and CDR2 FYNNEI. The V segment lost 7 bases and the J segment 2 bases; nucleotides outside the gene matches: 11.

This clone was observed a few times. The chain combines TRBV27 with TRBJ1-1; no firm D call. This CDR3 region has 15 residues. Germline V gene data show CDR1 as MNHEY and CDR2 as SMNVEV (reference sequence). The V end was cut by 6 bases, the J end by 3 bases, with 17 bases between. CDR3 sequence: CASRGQAITDTEAFF. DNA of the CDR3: TGTGCCAGCAGGGGTCAGGCGATTACGGACACTGAAGCTTTCTTT.

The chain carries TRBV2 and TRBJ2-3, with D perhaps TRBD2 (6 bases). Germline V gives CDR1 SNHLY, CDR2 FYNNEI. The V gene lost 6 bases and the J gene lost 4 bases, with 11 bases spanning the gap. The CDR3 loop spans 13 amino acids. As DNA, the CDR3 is TGTGCCAGCAGCAGACTAGAGTCAGATACGCAGTATTTT. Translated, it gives CASSRLESDTQYF. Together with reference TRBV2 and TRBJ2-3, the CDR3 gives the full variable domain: EPEVTQTPSHQVTQMGQEVILRCVPISNHLYFYWYRQILGQKVEFLVSFYNNEISEKSEIFDDQFSVERPDGSNFTLKIRSTKLEDSAMYFCASSRLESDTQYFGPGTRLTVL.

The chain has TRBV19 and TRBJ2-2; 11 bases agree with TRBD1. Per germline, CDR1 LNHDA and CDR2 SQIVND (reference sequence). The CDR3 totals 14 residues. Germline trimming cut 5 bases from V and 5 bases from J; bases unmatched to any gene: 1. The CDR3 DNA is TGTGCCAGTAGTGGGACAGGGGGTACCGGGGAGCTGTTTTTT. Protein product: CASSGTGGTGELFF.

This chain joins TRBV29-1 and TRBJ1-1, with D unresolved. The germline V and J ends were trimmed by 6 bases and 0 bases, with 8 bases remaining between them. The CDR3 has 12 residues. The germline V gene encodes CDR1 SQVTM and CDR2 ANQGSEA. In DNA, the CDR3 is TGCAGCGTCGCCGAGTTGAACACTGAAGCTTTCTTT. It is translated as CSVAELNTEAFF. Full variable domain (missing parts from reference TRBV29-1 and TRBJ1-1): SAVISQKPSRDICQRGTSLTIQCQVDSQVTMMFWYRQQPGQSLTLIATANQGSEATYESGFVIDKFPISRPNLTFSTLTVSNMSPEDSSIYLCSVAELNTEAFFGQGTRLTVV.

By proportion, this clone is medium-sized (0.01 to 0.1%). CDR3 DNA: TGTGCCAGCAGCTTGGGAAGTGGCGGGTTCGGTACTGAAGCTTTCTTT. It yields the protein CASSLGSGGFGTEAFF. The rearrangement links TRBV5-4 to TRBJ1-1; D is ambiguous. The germline gives CDR1 SGHNT, CDR2 YYREEE (reference sequence). V was cut by 0 bases and J by 5 bases, with 17 bases left in between. The CDR3 length is 16 residues.

This chain's CDR3 is CASSHGDIGNTIYF. CDR3 DNA: TGTGCCAGCAGCCATGGCGACATTGGAAACACCATATATTTT. This chain connects TRBV3-1 (or the pseudogene TRBV3-2) to TRBJ1-3, with unresolved D. V lost 3 bases, J lost 3 bases, and 9 bases lay in between. Germline loops: CDR1 LGHDT, CDR2 YNNKEL (reference sequence). CDR3 length equals 14 residues.

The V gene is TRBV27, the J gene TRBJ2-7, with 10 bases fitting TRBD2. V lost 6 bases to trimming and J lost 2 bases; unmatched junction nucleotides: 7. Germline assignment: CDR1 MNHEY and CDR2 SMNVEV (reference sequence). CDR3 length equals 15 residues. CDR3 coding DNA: TGTGCCAGCAGGGTTGATAGCGGGAGGCCCTACGAGCAGTACTTC. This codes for CASRVDSGRPYEQYF.

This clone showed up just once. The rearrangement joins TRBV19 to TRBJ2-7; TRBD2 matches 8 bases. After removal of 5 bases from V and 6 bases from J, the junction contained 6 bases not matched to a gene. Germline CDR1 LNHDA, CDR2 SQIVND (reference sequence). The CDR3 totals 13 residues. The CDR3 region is CASSGGGFAEQYF. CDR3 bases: TGTGCCAGTAGTGGCGGGGGGTTCGCCGAGCAGTACTTC. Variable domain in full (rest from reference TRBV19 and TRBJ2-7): DGGITQSPKYLFRKEGQNVTLSCEQNLNHDAMYWYRQDPGQGLRLIYYSQIVNDFQKGDIAEGYSVSREKKESFPLTVTSAQKNPTAFYLCASSGGGFAEQYFGPGTRLTVT.

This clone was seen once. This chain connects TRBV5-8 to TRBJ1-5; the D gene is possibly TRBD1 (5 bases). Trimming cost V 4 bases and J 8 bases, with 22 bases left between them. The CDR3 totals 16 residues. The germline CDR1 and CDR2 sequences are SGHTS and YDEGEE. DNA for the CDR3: TGTGCCAGCAGCGATTATCCGCGGGGACTTCAGGAGCCCCAGCATTTT. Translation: CASSDYPRGLQEPQHF.

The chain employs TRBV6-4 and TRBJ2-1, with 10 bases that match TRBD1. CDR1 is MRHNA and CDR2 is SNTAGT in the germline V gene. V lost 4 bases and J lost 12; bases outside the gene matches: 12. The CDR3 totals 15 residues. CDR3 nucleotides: TGTGCCAGCAGTGCGGGACAGGGGTTTTTGGGTCGGCAGTTCTTC. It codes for CASSAGQGFLGRQFF.

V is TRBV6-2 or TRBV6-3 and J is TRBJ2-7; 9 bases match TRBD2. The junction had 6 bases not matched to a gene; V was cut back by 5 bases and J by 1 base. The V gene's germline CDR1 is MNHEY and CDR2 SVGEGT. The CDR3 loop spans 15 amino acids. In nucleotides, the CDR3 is TGTGCCAGCAGTGCTCCGGGACTAGCTTCCTACGAGCAGTACTTC. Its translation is CASSAPGLASYEQYF.

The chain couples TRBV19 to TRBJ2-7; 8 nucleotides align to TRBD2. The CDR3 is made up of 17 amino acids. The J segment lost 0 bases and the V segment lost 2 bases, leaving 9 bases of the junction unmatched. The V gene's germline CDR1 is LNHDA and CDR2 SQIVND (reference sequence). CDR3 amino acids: CASSITTSATYSYEQYF. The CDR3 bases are TGTGCCAGTAGTATAACGACTAGCGCGACGTACTCCTACGAGCAGTACTTC.

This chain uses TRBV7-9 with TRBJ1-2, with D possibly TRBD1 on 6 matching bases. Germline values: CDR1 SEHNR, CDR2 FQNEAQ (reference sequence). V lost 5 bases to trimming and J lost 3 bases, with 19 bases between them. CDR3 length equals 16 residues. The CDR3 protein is CASSLDLVGAHYGYTF. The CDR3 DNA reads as TGTGCCAGCAGCCTAGACTTAGTGGGGGCCCACTATGGCTACACCTTC. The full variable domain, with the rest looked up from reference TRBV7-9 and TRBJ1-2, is DTGVSQNPRHKITKRGQNVTFRCDPISEHNRLYWYRQTLGQGPEFLTYFQNEAQLEKSRLLSDRFSAERPKGSFSTLEIQRTEQGDSAMYLCASSLDLVGAHYGYTFGSGTRLTVV.

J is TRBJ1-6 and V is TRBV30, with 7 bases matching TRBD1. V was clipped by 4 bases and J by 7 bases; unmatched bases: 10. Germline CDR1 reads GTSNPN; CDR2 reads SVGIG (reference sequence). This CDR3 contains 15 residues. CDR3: CAWKRRGLENSPLHF. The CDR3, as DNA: TGTGCCTGGAAACGGAGGGGGCTGGAAAATTCACCCCTCCACTTT. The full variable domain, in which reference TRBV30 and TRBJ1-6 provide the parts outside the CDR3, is SQTIHQWPATLVQPVGSPLSLECTVEGTSNPNLYWYRQAAGRGLQLLFYSVGIGQISSEVPQNLSASRPQDRQFILSSKKLLLSDSGFYLCAWKRRGLENSPLHFGNGTRLTVT.

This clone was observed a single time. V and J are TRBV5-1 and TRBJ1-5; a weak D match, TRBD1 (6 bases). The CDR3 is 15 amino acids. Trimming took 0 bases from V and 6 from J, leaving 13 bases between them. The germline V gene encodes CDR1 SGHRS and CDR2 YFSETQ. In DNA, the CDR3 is TGCGCCAGCAGCTTGGGGGGGCGCCGGGGTCAGCCCCAGCATTTT. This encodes CASSLGGRRGQPQHF.

CDR3 in DNA: TGTGCCAGCAGGGGAGAACTTGGGGGCAGCAATCAGCCCCAGCATTTT. Translated, it gives CASRGELGGSNQPQHF. V and J are TRBV2 and TRBJ1-5; D perhaps matches TRBD1 (6 bases). V lost 6 bases to trimming and J lost 1 base, with 16 bases between them. Germline CDR1 reads SNHLY; CDR2 reads FYNNEI. The CDR3 covers 16 residues. Variable domain in full (rest from reference TRBV2 and TRBJ1-5): EPEVTQTPSHQVTQMGQEVILRCVPISNHLYFYWYRQILGQKVEFLVSFYNNEISEKSEIFDDQFSVERPDGSNFTLKIRSTKLEDSAMYFCASRGELGGSNQPQHFGDGTRLSIL.

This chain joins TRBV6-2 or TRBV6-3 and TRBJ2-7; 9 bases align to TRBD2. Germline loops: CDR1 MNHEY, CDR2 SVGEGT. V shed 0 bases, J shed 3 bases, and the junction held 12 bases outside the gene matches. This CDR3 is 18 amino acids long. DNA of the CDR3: TGTGCCAGCAGTTACTCGAGTAGCGGGAGAGGAAGTTTCTACGAGCAGTACTTC. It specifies CASSYSSSGRGSFYEQYF.

This CDR3 reads CASSESQQNSPLHF. Here the CDR3 DNA reads TGTGCCAGCAGTGAAAGCCAACAGAATTCACCCCTCCACTTT. This chain links TRBV6-1 with TRBJ1-6, with D unresolved. This CDR3 region has 14 residues. Trimming took 2 bases from V and 7 from J, leaving 9 bases between them. Per germline, CDR1 MNHNS and CDR2 SASEGT.

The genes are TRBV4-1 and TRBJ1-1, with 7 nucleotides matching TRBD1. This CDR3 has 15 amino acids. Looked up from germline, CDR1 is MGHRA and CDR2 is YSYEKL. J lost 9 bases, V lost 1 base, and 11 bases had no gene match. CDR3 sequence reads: CASSQAAGQTLKAFF. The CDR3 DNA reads TGCGCCAGCAGCCAAGCTGCGGGACAGACGTTAAAAGCTTTCTTT.

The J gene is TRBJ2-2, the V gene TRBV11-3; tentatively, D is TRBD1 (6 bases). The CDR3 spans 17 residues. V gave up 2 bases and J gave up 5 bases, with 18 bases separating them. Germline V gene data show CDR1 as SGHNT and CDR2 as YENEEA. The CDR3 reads CASSLLPTGRGTGELFF. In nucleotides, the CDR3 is TGTGCCAGCAGCTTATTACCAACAGGGAGAGGGACCGGGGAGCTGTTTTTT.

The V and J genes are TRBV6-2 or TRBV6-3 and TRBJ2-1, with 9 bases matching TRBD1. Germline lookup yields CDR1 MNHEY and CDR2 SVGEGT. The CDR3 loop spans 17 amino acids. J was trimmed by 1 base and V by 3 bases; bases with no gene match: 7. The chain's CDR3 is CASSYIAGTGSYNEQFF. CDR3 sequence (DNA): TGTGCCAGCAGTTATATTGCCGGGACAGGGTCCTACAATGAGCAGTTCTTC.

The CDR3 reads CASWQAGGNQPQHF. CDR3 nucleotide sequence: TGTGCCAGTTGGCAGGCAGGGGGGAATCAGCCCCAGCATTTT. The chain is built from TRBV19 and TRBJ1-5; 7 bases line up with TRBD1. From germline, CDR1 is LNHDA and CDR2 SQIVND (reference sequence). Trimming removed 8 bases from V and 4 bases from J; junction bases left unmatched: 8. The CDR3 has 14 residues.

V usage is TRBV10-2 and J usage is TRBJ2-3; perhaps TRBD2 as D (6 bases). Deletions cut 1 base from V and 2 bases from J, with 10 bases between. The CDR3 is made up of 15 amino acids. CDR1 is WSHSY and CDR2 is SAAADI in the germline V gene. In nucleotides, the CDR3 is TGCGCCAGCAGTGAGTTTGGACTACCCACAGATACGCAGTATTTT. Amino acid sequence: CASSEFGLPTDTQYF.

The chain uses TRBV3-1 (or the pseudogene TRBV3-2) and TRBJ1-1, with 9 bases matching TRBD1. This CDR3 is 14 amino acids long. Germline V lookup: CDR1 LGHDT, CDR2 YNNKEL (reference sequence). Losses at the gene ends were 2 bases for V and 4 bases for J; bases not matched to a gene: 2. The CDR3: CASSQPGQGTEAFF. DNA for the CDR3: TGTGCCAGCAGCCAACCGGGACAGGGCACTGAAGCTTTCTTT.

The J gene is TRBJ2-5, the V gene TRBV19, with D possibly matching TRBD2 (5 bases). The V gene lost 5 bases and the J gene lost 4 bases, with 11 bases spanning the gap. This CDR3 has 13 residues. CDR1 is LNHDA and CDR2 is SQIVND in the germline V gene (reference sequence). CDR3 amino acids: CASSASGIETQYF. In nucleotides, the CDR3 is TGTGCCAGTAGTGCGTCGGGGATAGAGACCCAGTACTTC.

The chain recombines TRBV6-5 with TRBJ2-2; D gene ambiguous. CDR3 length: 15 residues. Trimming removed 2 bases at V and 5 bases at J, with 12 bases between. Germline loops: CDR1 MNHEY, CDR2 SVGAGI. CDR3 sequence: CASSYEAYETGELFF. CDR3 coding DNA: TGTGCCAGCAGTTACGAGGCTTACGAGACCGGGGAGCTGTTTTTT.

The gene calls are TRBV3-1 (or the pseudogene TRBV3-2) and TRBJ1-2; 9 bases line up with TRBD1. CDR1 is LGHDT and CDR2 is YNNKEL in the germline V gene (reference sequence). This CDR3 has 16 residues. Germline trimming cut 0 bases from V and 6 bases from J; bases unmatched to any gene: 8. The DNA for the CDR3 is TGTGCCAGCAGCCAAGATGGGACAGGGCGCGGAAATGGCTACACCTTC. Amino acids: CASSQDGTGRGNGYTF.